This T cell receptor (beta chain) was found in a study of blood T cells in healthy people across ages. A sample-barcoded 5' primer and a J-beta primer mix were used in a second PCR of about 7 to 12 cycles. Sequencing of every sample gave 2.5 million or more CDR3-containing paired-end reads. TCRdb re-called the 5' RACE reads through MiXCR, storing one row per CDR3 protein. The table has 890,000 or so distinct CDR3 sequences, around 62% seen once. Regarding the study as a whole: Diversity figures derived from one million T cells were judged to underestimate the true value. The long-lived group displayed more naive CD4+ cells, plus higher diversity, than the aged donors did.

The CDR3 is 16 residues long. Germline CDR1 and CDR2: LGHNA and YNFKEQ. Unmatched junction bases numbered 5, after V lost 1 base and J lost 2 bases. On this clonotype itself: Its antigen is unknown.

The sequenced sample was blood. The chain recombines TRBV4-2 with TRBJ2-3, with 8 positions matching TRBD2. The receptor was derived from a man aged 30-40 years in good health. The CDR3: CASSQGAGVHTDTQYF. Written as DNA, the CDR3 is TGTGCCAGCAGCCAAGGAGCGGGGGTTCACACAGATACGCAGTATTTT.